The 22 T cell receptor beta chains listed next were all sequenced from one sample in a study of blood T cell repertoires in COVID-19. Profiled with immunoSEQ multiplex PCR; TCRdb holds only in-frame clones, not every one. The sample includes roughly 60,000 clones, roughly 88% seen only once; the top ten take 5.6%. Sequences were obtained from peripheral blood. These receptors originate from a woman in her sixties or seventies with acute or convalescent COVID-19.

The chain uses TRBV29-1 and TRBJ1-1; D is unresolved. The ends were cut back, 7 bases at V and 2 bases at J, with 8 bases in the middle. Germline CDR1 SQVTM, CDR2 ANQGSEA. This CDR3 spans 11 amino acids. CDR3 region: CSGRSNTEAFF. In DNA, the CDR3 is TGCAGCGGGAGGAGTAACACTGAAGCTTTCTTT.

The chain joins TRBV5-4 to TRBJ1-3; possibly TRBD1 for D (5 bases). V was trimmed by 4 bases and J by 0 bases, leaving 17 bases between them. The CDR3 is 17 amino acids. Germline V CDR1 and CDR2: SGHNT, YYREEE (reference sequence). CDR3 sequence (DNA): TGTGCCAGCAGCAACATTGGGGACGGGAGCTCTGGAAACACCATATATTTT. Its translation: CASSNIGDGSSGNTIYF.

The chain uses TRBV19 and TRBJ1-3; possibly TRBD1 for D (6 bases). Germline CDR1 reads LNHDA; CDR2 reads SQIVND (reference sequence). Between the trimmed V and J ends, which lost 4 bases and 2 bases, there was a span of 15 bases. This CDR3 contains 16 residues. This CDR3 reads CASSTPGPGAGNTIYF. In DNA, the CDR3 is TGTGCCAGTAGTACACCGGGGCCAGGGGCTGGAAACACCATATATTTT. The entire variable domain, with the rest obtained from reference TRBV19 and TRBJ1-3, is as follows: DGGITQSPKYLFRKEGQNVTLSCEQNLNHDAMYWYRQDPGQGLRLIYYSQIVNDFQKGDIAEGYSVSREKKESFPLTVTSAQKNPTAFYLCASSTPGPGAGNTIYFGEGSWLTVV.

The V call is TRBV5-1, the J call TRBJ2-5; 8 bases match TRBD1. CDR1 and CDR2 from the germline V gene are SGHRS and YFSETQ. V lost 4 bases and J lost 2; bases outside the gene matches: 4. The CDR3 is 14 residues long. This CDR3 is CASSPGQAQETQYF. The CDR3, as DNA: TGCGCCAGCAGCCCGGGACAGGCTCAAGAGACCCAGTACTTC.

The chain recombines TRBV4-1 with TRBJ2-5; D unclear. The CDR3 contains 13 residues. CDR1 and CDR2 (germline): MGHRA, YSYEKL. V lost 1 base, J lost 5 bases, and 8 bases lay in between. CDR3: CASSQGLQETQYF. Written as DNA, the CDR3 is TGCGCCAGCAGCCAAGGCTTACAGGAGACCCAGTACTTC.

This clone came up once. The rearrangement joins TRBV6-5 to TRBJ2-1; 14 bases fit TRBD2. Germline assignment: CDR1 MNHEY and CDR2 SVGAGI. V shed 6 bases, J shed 6 bases, and the junction held 4 bases outside the gene matches. The CDR3 is 15 amino acids. CDR3 region: CASSEGLAGVNEQFF. The CDR3 DNA is TGTGCCAGCAGCGAGGGACTAGCGGGGGTCAATGAGCAGTTCTTC.

In regard to this clone: The same CDR3 arises from other DNA sequences in this sample as well. This sequence joins TRBV11-2 and TRBJ1-5; 8 bases match TRBD1. With 1 base clipped from V and 6 bases from J, the junction kept 5 bases outside the gene matches. The length of the CDR3 is 15 residues. Germline values: CDR1 SGHAT, CDR2 FQNNGV. The CDR3 nucleotides read TGTGCCAGCAGCTTAGCCTCAGGGGGCGGTCAGCCCCAGCATTTT. Translated: CASSLASGGGQPQHF.

The chain recombines TRBV18 with TRBJ1-1; TRBD1 might be the D (5 bases). Trimming took off 3 bases at V and 4 bases at J, with 15 bases between the two ends. This CDR3 is built from 15 residues. Germline CDR1 KGHSH, CDR2 LQKENI. CDR3 in DNA: TGTGCCAGCTCACCCCCGGGGTGGGGGGGCACTGAAGCTTTCTTT. It specifies CASSPPGWGGTEAFF.

J is TRBJ2-2 and V is TRBV5-6; perhaps TRBD1 as D (6 bases). This CDR3 is 15 amino acids long. V lost 4 bases to trimming and J lost 5 bases, with 15 bases between them. Per germline, CDR1 SGHDT and CDR2 YYEEEE. CDR3: CASSIYREGTGELFF. The CDR3 DNA is TGTGCCAGCAGCATCTACAGGGAAGGAACCGGGGAGCTGTTTTTT.

The chain has TRBV5-1 and TRBJ2-5; 8 nucleotides agree with TRBD2. The CDR3 totals 14 residues. V trimming: 1 base; J trimming: 6 bases; junction bases outside the gene matches: 5. The germline V gene encodes CDR1 SGHRS and CDR2 YFSETQ. CDR3 sequence reads: CASSLIGGAKTQYF. The CDR3 DNA is TGCGCCAGCAGCTTGATCGGGGGGGCGAAGACCCAGTACTTC.

The chain couples TRBV2 to TRBJ2-3; a weak D match, TRBD2 (6 bases). Per germline, CDR1 SNHLY and CDR2 FYNNEI. Trimming removed 6 bases from V and 6 bases from J, with 19 bases in between. The CDR3 totals 15 residues. CDR3 coding DNA: TGTGCCAGCAGGTCGGACTATGGGTTAACCGATACGCAGTATTTT. Protein product: CASRSDYGLTDTQYF.

This chain uses TRBV24-1 with TRBJ2-1; a weak D match, TRBD1 (5 bases). Germline values: CDR1 KGHDR, CDR2 SFDVKD. V lost 2 bases to trimming and J lost 7 bases, with 5 bases between them. The CDR3 is 12 residues long. This chain's CDR3 is CATSDYRNEQFF. CDR3 DNA sequence: TGTGCCACCAGTGATTACAGGAATGAGCAGTTCTTC.

V gene TRBV18 combines with J gene TRBJ2-7; 13 bases fit TRBD2. Germline CDR1 and CDR2: KGHSH and LQKENI. The CDR3 extends over 14 amino acids. J lost 6 bases, V lost 6 bases, and 5 bases had no gene match. CDR3 coding DNA: TGTGCCAGCTCGCCCACTAGCGGGGGGGCCGAGCAGTACTTC. Translated: CASSPTSGGAEQYF.

The genes are TRBV6-5 and TRBJ1-4; 10 nucleotides line up with TRBD1. The CDR3 is 14 amino acids. V shed 7 bases, J shed 11 bases, and the junction held 10 bases outside the gene matches. Germline V gene lookup returns CDR1 MNHEY and CDR2 SVGAGI. In DNA form, the CDR3 reads TGTGCCAGCATGGCAGGGGGGACAGGGGACAAACTGTTTTTT. Translated: CASMAGGTGDKLFF.

The chain couples TRBV7-6 to TRBJ1-3, with TRBD1 identical over 8 bases. Germline V gene sequence: CDR1 SGHVS, CDR2 FNYEAQ. V gave up 5 bases and J gave up 4 bases; unmatched junction bases: 7. The CDR3 covers 15 residues. The CDR3 nucleotides are TGTGCCAGCAGCCGTACAGGGGGTGAAGGAAACACCATATATTTT. Protein product: CASSRTGGEGNTIYF.

This chain connects TRBV10-3 to TRBJ2-3; the match to TRBD2 covers 8 bases. The germline CDR1 and CDR2 sequences are ENHRY and SYGVKD. V was clipped by 0 bases and J by 6 bases; unmatched bases: 5. This CDR3 is 15 amino acids long. For the CDR3, the DNA is TGTGCCATCAGTGAGTCTTTGATAGCGGGGGATACGCAGTATTTT. It specifies CAISESLIAGDTQYF.

The rearrangement links TRBV3-1 (or the pseudogene TRBV3-2) to TRBJ2-5; D remains unclear. V gave up 5 bases and J gave up 0 bases, with 7 bases separating them. CDR3 length: 13 residues. Germline CDR1 LGHDT, CDR2 YNNKEL (reference sequence). The CDR3 coding sequence is TGTGCCAGCAGCAACAGCTACCAAGAGACCCAGTACTTC. Translated: CASSNSYQETQYF.

The chain joins TRBV5-1 to TRBJ2-5, with 7 bases that match TRBD2. The CDR3 is 14 residues long. Germline CDR1 is SGHRS and CDR2 is YFSETQ. V lost 4 bases, J lost 3 bases, and 6 bases stayed unmatched. For the CDR3, the DNA is TGCGCCAGCAGCGCTTCGGGACTAAAAGAGACCCAGTACTTC. Translated, it gives CASSASGLKETQYF. Based on the CDR3 plus reference TRBV5-1 and TRBJ2-5, the full variable domain is KAGVTQTPRYLIKTRGQQVTLSCSPISGHRSVSWYQQTPGQGLQFLFEYFSETQRNKGNFPGRFSGRQFSNSRSEMNVSTLELGDSALYLCASSASGLKETQYFGPGTRLLVL.

This clone was seen a handful of times. The chain carries TRBV9 and TRBJ1-1, with D perhaps matching TRBD1 (6 bases). There are 14 residues in the CDR3. CDR1 and CDR2 from the germline V gene are SGDLS and YYNGEE. The germline V and J ends were trimmed by 0 bases and 7 bases, with 13 bases remaining between them. The CDR3 DNA is TGTGCCAGCAGCGTAGCCGGGGGGGGCCATGAAGCTTTCTTT. It codes for CASSVAGGGHEAFF.

This rearrangement joins TRBV6-5 to TRBJ2-1; TRBD2 matches at 10 bases. The CDR3 totals 14 residues. V lost 7 bases and J lost 4; bases outside the gene matches: 4. Germline CDR1 is MNHEY and CDR2 is SVGAGI. The CDR3 region is CASTLSGGYNEQFF. CDR3 in DNA: TGTGCCAGCACCCTTAGCGGGGGGTACAATGAGCAGTTCTTC.

The chain links TRBV5-1 to TRBJ2-1, with a weak D call TRBD1 (6 bases). Trimming left V 2 bases short and J 4 bases short, with 10 bases between. This CDR3 is built from 14 residues. Germline CDR1 and CDR2: SGHRS and YFSETQ. The CDR3 here is CASSFGQIYNEQFF. The CDR3 DNA reads as TGCGCCAGCAGCTTCGGACAGATTTACAATGAGCAGTTCTTC.

CDR3 nucleotides: TGCGCCAGCAGCCAAGTAGATATGGGCTTCAGCTCTGGAAACACCATATATTTT. Encoded protein: CASSQVDMGFSSGNTIYF. The chain combines TRBV4-1 with TRBJ1-3; no clear D gene. Germline V CDR1 and CDR2: MGHRA, YSYEKL. Deletions cut 1 base from V and 0 bases from J, with 16 bases between. This CDR3 is 18 amino acids long.